The T cell receptor (beta chain) under discussion was sequenced for a study of OX40 agonist ivuxolimab in advanced cancers. Sequenced by immunoSEQ multiplex PCR; TCRdb stores in-frame clones only, minus some. The repertoire has tens of thousands of clones, 87% of them found once; the top ten carry under 3.5%. Germline V lookup: CDR1 SGHTA, CDR2 FQGNSA. The CDR3 runs 13 residues. V was pared by 3 bases and J by 0 bases, with 5 bases between. Sequenced here: CD4+ or CD8+ T cells sorted from blood, sampled in a trial of the OX40 agonist ivuxolimab. The sequence was collected from an adult with an advanced solid tumor such as melanoma, head and neck, liver or kidney cancer. The chain is built from TRBV7-2 and TRBJ1-1; D remains unclear. DNA for the CDR3: TGTGCCAGCAGCTTTCACATGAACACTGAAGCTTTCTTT. Translated, it gives CASSFHMNTEAFF.